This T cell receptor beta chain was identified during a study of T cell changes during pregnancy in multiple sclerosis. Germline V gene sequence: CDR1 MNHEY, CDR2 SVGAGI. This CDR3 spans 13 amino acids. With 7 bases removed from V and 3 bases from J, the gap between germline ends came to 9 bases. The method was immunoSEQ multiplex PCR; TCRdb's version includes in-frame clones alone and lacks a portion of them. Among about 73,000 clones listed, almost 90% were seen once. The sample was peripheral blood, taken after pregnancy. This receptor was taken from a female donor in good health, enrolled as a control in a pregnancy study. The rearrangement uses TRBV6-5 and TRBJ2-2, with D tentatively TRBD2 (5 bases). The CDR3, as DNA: TGTGCCAGCACTCGAGCGGACACCGGGGAGCTGTTTTTT. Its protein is CASTRADTGELFF.